Listed below are T cell receptor beta chains from one sample, sequenced in a study of beta chain features in type 1 diabetes. Some clones are missing from TCRdb's copy, which holds only in-frame ones; the method was immunoSEQ multiplex PCR. This sample has about 9,400 clones; 78% occur once, and the top ten carry 1.4%. Sequencing used Tregs from blood. Receptors were obtained from a woman younger than 30 in good health. CDR3s leave out the opening cysteine and the closing phenylalanine or tryptophan. Each record gives: V gene, J gene, CDR3 protein.

>TRBV5-1|TRBJ1-1
ASSFSLQGSDEAF
>TRBV9|TRBJ2-3
ASSLGQGLFSTDTQY
>TRBV11-2|TRBJ2-1
ASSFATSGGYNEQF
>TRBV2|TRBJ2-2
ASSQTSAGELF
>TRBV6-1|TRBJ1-1
ASSNHRQGGTEAF
>TRBV2|TRBJ1-5
ASRSTRQGNQPQH
>TRBV23-1|TRBJ2-7
ASSQSRWDRTYEQY
>TRBV9|TRBJ2-7
ASSVTQGSEQY
>TRBV6-1|TRBJ1-1
ASSLEAVKNTEAF
>TRBV5-1|TRBJ2-1
ASSARAPGLAGVHEQF
>TRBV4-1|TRBJ1-2
ASSQDTGDYGYT
>TRBV11-2|TRBJ2-7
ASSLDIAGVGYEQY
>TRBV5-1|TRBJ1-2
ASSWEQGDYGYT
>TRBV30|TRBJ2-7
AGKGGRRTYEQY
>TRBV7-2|TRBJ2-5
ASSFGLANQETQY
>TRBV18|TRBJ2-3
ASSPGLAGVGTDTQY
>TRBV5-1|TRBJ2-1
ASSLIGGGANEQF
>TRBV9|TRBJ2-1
ASSVARLAGGLSNEQF
>TRBV30|TRBJ2-1
AGGEQGVYNEQF
>TRBV27|TRBJ2-3
ASSLSPNTQY
>TRBV29-1|TRBJ1-1
SVLVTGLNTEAF
>TRBV18|TRBJ2-1
ASSPGLAGSTRQF
>TRBV29-1|TRBJ2-1
SAGQGFYSEQF
>TRBV29-1|TRBJ2-5
SVDPWENQETQY
>TRBV10-3|TRBJ1-1
AISETGELEAF
>TRBV14|TRBJ2-2
ASSQKRGVTGELF
>TRBV7-6|TRBJ1-1
ASSPQGNTEAF
>TRBV2|TRBJ2-1
ASSESSDEQF
>TRBV11-2|TRBJ2-1
ASSSRQGDRTGEQF
>TRBV2|TRBJ2-6
ASRDRAGANVLT
>TRBV29-1|TRBJ1-2
SVRGQGNYGYT
>TRBV6-1|TRBJ2-7
ASSNRQGADYEQY
>TRBV7-8|TRBJ2-3
ASSLGSTLRADTQY
>TRBV10-3|TRBJ2-1
AISEGKRGIGEQF
>TRBV7-9|TRBJ1-4
ASSYRGVSEKLF
>TRBV7-9|TRBJ1-1
ASSLVQGATEAF
>TRBV30|TRBJ2-1
AWSREISGRALGSNEQF
>TRBV2|TRBJ1-2
ASSESGQGPGYT
>TRBV11-2|TRBJ2-5
ASSLGVETQY
>TRBV9|TRBJ2-3
ASSVASGGTDTQY
>TRBV2|TRBJ2-3
ASTSVDTQY
>TRBV7-8|TRBJ2-1
ASSSWTSGGGNEQF
>TRBV30|TRBJ1-3
AWTSRTGGSGNTIY
>TRBV6-6|TRBJ1-2
ASAPQGAEGYT